Shown below are 19 T cell receptor beta chains from a single sample sequenced in a study of T-cell reconstitution after alpha-beta-depleted transplantation in children (dated by TCRdb to the mid-2010s). Library construction relied on PCR. The instrument given in TCRdb is Illumina HiSeq 2500. Molecular barcoding was employed in the preparation of TCR libraries, with unique molecular identifiers being used to normalize TCRbeta repertoire quantification. TCRdb itself trimmed the public reads at Q25 with fastp, ran MiXCR and retained productive beta chains. CDR3 protein sequences are deduplicated, and each keeps its most common genes and DNA. The sample yields 300,000 to 350,000 distinct CDR3 sequences; 16% were counted once. Clones ranked in the top ten supply roughly 41% of the sample. The treatment or condition label for this specimen denotes: allogeneic hematopoietic cell transplantation with graft depleted of TCRalphabeta T cells and CD19 B cells.

The starting material was PBMCs, mostly from graft donor cells, obtained 360 days after TCRalphabeta/CD19-depleted stem cell transplant. The receptor set was obtained from a male patient between 2 and 9 years old who had a stem cell transplant for acute lymphoblastic leukemia, so the T cells may come from the graft donor.

This clonotype was recorded many times. The CDR3 DNA sequence: TGTGCCAGCAGCTTGTCGGGGGGTCATGAAAAACTGTTTTTT. The encoded protein is CASSLSGGHEKLFF. The chain employs TRBV7-9 and TRBJ1-4; possibly TRBD1 for D (5 bases). The CDR3 has 14 amino acids. Germline lookup yields CDR1 SEHNR and CDR2 FQNEAQ (reference sequence). Trimming cost V 3 bases and J 6 bases, with 11 bases left between them.

This clonotype was found a few times. CDR3 in amino acids: CASIPQGTYNEQFF. CDR3 DNA sequence: TGTGCCAGCATTCCACAGGGGACCTACAATGAGCAGTTCTTC. The chain carries TRBV6-2 or TRBV6-3 and TRBJ2-1; 7 bases fit TRBD1. V trimming: 7 bases; J trimming: 2 bases; junction bases outside the gene matches: 5. The germline CDR1 and CDR2 sequences are MNHEY and SVGEGT. The CDR3 runs to 14 residues.

The chain links TRBV20-1 to TRBJ1-5, with D uncertain. CDR1 and CDR2 (germline): DFQATT, SNEGSKA (reference sequence). Trimming cost V 6 bases and J 9 bases, with 18 bases left between them. The CDR3 sequence is 13 residues long. Here the CDR3 DNA reads TGCAGTGCGACCGCCGGGGTCGGAGGGCCCCAGCATTTT. Residues: CSATAGVGGPQHF.

The rearrangement links TRBV20-1 to TRBJ1-5; D is unclear. Germline V gene lookup returns CDR1 DFQATT and CDR2 SNEGSKA (reference sequence). The CDR3 is 11 amino acids. Trimming took 4 bases from V and 4 from J, leaving 5 bases between them. The CDR3, as DNA: TGCAGTGCTATAGGGAATCAGCCCCAGCATTTT. This translates into CSAIGNQPQHF.

The table lists this clonotype with a few counts. V is TRBV28 and J is TRBJ1-6; TRBD1 agrees at 8 bases. V trimming: 5 bases; J trimming: 10 bases; junction bases outside the gene matches: 7. The CDR3 runs to 14 residues. The germline CDR1 and CDR2 sequences are MDHEN and SYDVKM. The CDR3 is CASSPRTGRSPLHF. For the CDR3, the DNA is TGTGCCAGCAGTCCTCGGACAGGGCGGTCACCCCTCCACTTT.

This clonotype appeared many times. This rearrangement joins TRBV29-1 to TRBJ2-7, with 9 bases aligning to TRBD2. J lost 2 bases, V lost 6 bases, and 2 bases had no gene match. The germline V gene encodes CDR1 SQVTM and CDR2 ANQGSEA. This CDR3 spans 12 amino acids. The CDR3 region is CSVAGGTYEQYF. The CDR3 coding sequence is TGCAGCGTAGCGGGAGGCACCTACGAGCAGTACTTC.

The genes are TRBV20-1 and TRBJ1-3; possibly TRBD1 for D (6 bases). Germline assignment: CDR1 DFQATT and CDR2 SNEGSKA (reference sequence). With 3 bases removed from V and 3 bases from J, the gap between germline ends came to 12 bases. This CDR3 has 14 residues. CDR3 DNA: TGCAGTGCTAGGCCACAGGGAGGTGGAAACACCATATATTTT. Residues: CSARPQGGGNTIYF.

There are a few counts of this clonotype. The V and J genes are TRBV29-1 and TRBJ2-7; D is possibly TRBD2 (6 bases). Germline V gene data show CDR1 as SQVTM and CDR2 as ANQGSEA. Trimming stripped 4 bases from V and 1 base from J, with 11 bases between. The CDR3 runs 13 residues. CDR3 protein: CSVAAGRSYEQYF. The DNA of the CDR3 is TGCAGCGTTGCGGCGGGACGTTCCTACGAGCAGTACTTC.

The rearrangement links TRBV12-3 or TRBV12-4 to TRBJ2-7, with D unresolved. Trimming took off 0 bases at V and 7 bases at J, with 7 bases between the two ends. The CDR3 consists of 12 residues. CDR3 bases: TGTGCCAGCAGTTTAGCGGCGCTTGAGCAGTACTTC. As protein: CASSLAALEQYF.

This clonotype came up a few times. The chain joins TRBV7-2 to TRBJ2-1; D perhaps matches TRBD1 (6 bases). The CDR3 extends over 13 amino acids. Trimming took 6 bases from V and 5 from J, leaving 11 bases between them. In germline, CDR1 is SGHTA, CDR2 FQGNSA. The CDR3 sequence is CASRWGPNNEQFF. DNA of the CDR3: TGTGCCAGCAGATGGGGGCCGAACAATGAGCAGTTCTTC.

The chain joins TRBV4-2 to TRBJ2-2; D might be TRBD2 (6 bases). Germline-derived CDR1 and CDR2 are LGHNA and YNFKEQ. The CDR3 totals 16 residues. The ends were cut back, 1 base at V and 5 bases at J, with 14 bases in the middle. The CDR3 DNA follows: TGTGCCAGCAGCCAAGCCCACCTACGGGGGACCGGGGAGCTGTTTTTT. Translating it yields CASSQAHLRGTGELFF.

DNA for the CDR3: TGTGCCACCGGGCGGGGGCTACCCTACGAGCAGTACTTC. It translates to CATGRGLPYEQYF. The J gene is TRBJ2-7, the V gene TRBV10-3; D is possibly TRBD2 (7 bases). In germline, CDR1 is ENHRY, CDR2 SYGVKD. The length of the CDR3 is 13 residues. The ends were cut back, 10 bases at V and 2 bases at J, with 15 bases in the middle.

This clonotype appeared a few times. This sequence joins TRBV29-1 and TRBJ2-1, with D tentatively TRBD2 (6 bases). The CDR3 has 15 residues. Trimming cost V 1 base and J 4 bases, with 14 bases left between them. CDR1 SQVTM and CDR2 ANQGSEA come from the germline V gene. CDR3 coding DNA: TGCAGCGTTGAAGGTGGAGGGCTTAATTACAATGAGCAGTTCTTC. It codes for CSVEGGGLNYNEQFF.

The gene calls are TRBV28 and TRBJ2-1; 9 bases are a match to TRBD2. The germline V gene encodes CDR1 MDHEN and CDR2 SYDVKM. CDR3 size: 18 residues. The trim removed 3 bases at V and 4 bases at J, leaving 13 bases unmatched. The CDR3 nucleotides read TGTGCCAGCAGTTTTACGGGGAGAATAGGACTAGCGTACAATGAGCAGTTCTTC. Amino acid sequence: CASSFTGRIGLAYNEQFF.

This clonotype was counted a few times. The chain joins TRBV5-1 to TRBJ2-2; 7 nucleotides align to TRBD1. Per germline, CDR1 SGHRS and CDR2 YFSETQ. The CDR3 consists of 15 residues. The trim removed 4 bases at V and 1 base at J, leaving 4 bases unmatched. The CDR3 spells CASSVDRVNTGELFF. Here the CDR3 DNA reads TGCGCCAGCAGCGTCGACAGGGTGAACACCGGGGAGCTGTTTTTT.

The rearrangement uses TRBV6-2 or TRBV6-3 and TRBJ2-2; a possible D gene is TRBD2 (6 bases). Germline V gene sequence: CDR1 MNHEY, CDR2 SVGEGT. This CDR3 is 17 amino acids long. V lost 0 bases and J lost 5, with 16 bases in between. The CDR3 reads CASSYSRRLGRTGELFF. The DNA for the CDR3 is TGTGCCAGCAGTTACTCGAGGCGTTTAGGGAGGACCGGGGAGCTGTTTTTT.

This clonotype has a handful of counts. The chain recombines TRBV2 with TRBJ2-5; 10 bases match TRBD2. This CDR3 is built from 15 residues. V lost 5 bases, J lost 3 bases, and 6 bases stayed unmatched. The germline CDR1 and CDR2 sequences are SNHLY and FYNNEI. CDR3: CASSYIAGGEETQYF. For the CDR3, the DNA is TGTGCCAGCAGTTATATAGCGGGAGGAGAAGAGACCCAGTACTTC.

The chain employs TRBV29-1 and TRBJ2-4; 9 nucleotides line up with TRBD2. J lost 5 bases, V lost 5 bases, and 13 bases had no gene match. The CDR3 extends over 16 amino acids. The V gene's germline CDR1 is SQVTM and CDR2 ANQGSEA. CDR3: CSVSPARGGAENIQYF. The CDR3 coding sequence is TGCAGCGTTTCCCCAGCGCGGGGGGGGGCGGAAAACATTCAGTACTTC. Supplemented by reference TRBV29-1 and TRBJ2-4, the full variable domain reads SAVISQKPSRDICQRGTSLTIQCQVDSQVTMMFWYRQQPGQSLTLIATANQGSEATYESGFVIDKFPISRPNLTFSTLTVSNMSPEDSSIYLCSVSPARGGAENIQYFGAGTRLSVL.

This clonotype turned up a few times. The junction does not match germline at one end; this may be a read error. Here the CDR3 DNA reads TGTGCCAGCAACTTACTCCGGACTAGCGTCGGGGAGCTGTTTTTT. Its protein product is CASNLLRTSVGELFF. The V gene is TRBV7-9, the J gene TRBJ2-2; 9 nucleotides line up with TRBD2. Looked up from germline, CDR1 is SEHNR and CDR2 is FQNEAQ (reference sequence). The CDR3 runs to 15 residues.